The 20 T cell receptor beta chains presented below share a single source sample, sequenced in a study of siplizumab effects on memory and regulatory T cells. TCRdb's copy holds only in-frame clones and misses some; the assay was immunoSEQ multiplex PCR. This sample carries roughly 26,000 clones, 84% of them seen once, and the ten largest clones take about 25%. The sequenced sample was memory CD4+ T cells sorted from blood. These receptors all stem from a human donor in good health.

The count of this clone is one. The V call is TRBV28, the J call TRBJ2-6; D may be TRBD1 (6 bases). The CDR3 contains 19 residues. With 2 bases removed from V and 1 base from J, the gap between germline ends came to 18 bases. Germline loops: CDR1 MDHEN, CDR2 SYDVKM. The CDR3 region is CASSLRQDLLRSGANVLTF. The CDR3 DNA reads as TGTGCCAGCAGTTTAAGACAGGATTTACTAAGGTCTGGGGCCAACGTCCTGACTTTC.

The chain combines TRBV7-9 with TRBJ2-7; D could derive from TRBD1 or TRBD2 (7 bases each). The CDR3 sequence is 15 residues long. V was pared by 5 bases and J by 2 bases, with 16 bases between. CDR1 is SEHNR and CDR2 is FQNEAQ in the germline V gene (reference sequence). This CDR3 reads CASSQGGGQTYEQYF. CDR3 nucleotides: TGTGCCAGCAGCCAAGGCGGGGGACAGACCTACGAGCAGTACTTC. The entire variable domain, with the rest obtained from reference TRBV7-9 and TRBJ2-7, is as follows: DTGVSQNPRHKITKRGQNVTFRCDPISEHNRLYWYRQTLGQGPEFLTYFQNEAQLEKSRLLSDRFSAERPKGSFSTLEIQRTEQGDSAMYLCASSQGGGQTYEQYFGPGTRLTVT.

The chain is built from TRBV28 and TRBJ2-1; TRBD1 aligns across 9 bases. V was pared by 6 bases and J by 6 bases, with 3 bases of the junction left unmatched. The CDR3 is 13 amino acids. Germline values: CDR1 MDHEN, CDR2 SYDVKM. CDR3 sequence reads: CASRQGAFNEQFF. The CDR3 DNA reads as TGTGCCAGCAGACAGGGGGCTTTCAATGAGCAGTTCTTC.

This clone was found once. The chain employs TRBV7-3 and TRBJ1-2; D uncertain. The CDR3 is 13 amino acids. The germline CDR1 and CDR2 sequences are SGHTA and FQGTGA. V was trimmed by 0 bases and J by 8 bases, leaving 10 bases between them. In nucleotides, the CDR3 is TGTGCCAGCAGCTTAACCGGGTCGGGAGGCTACACCTTC. This encodes CASSLTGSGGYTF.

About this clone itself: Germline and junction disagree at one end, which may indicate a read error. The chain links TRBV7-7 to TRBJ1-3; D gene ambiguous. Germline lookup yields CDR1 SSHAT and CDR2 FNYEAQ (reference sequence). The CDR3 runs to 13 residues. The CDR3 DNA follows: TGTGCTAGCAGCATTTATGCTGGAAACACCATATATTTT. This encodes CASSIYAGNTIYF.

This clone was counted only a few times. This sequence joins TRBV7-2 and TRBJ2-1, with D unresolved. From germline, CDR1 is SGHTA and CDR2 FQGNSA. The CDR3 has 17 amino acids. V shed 5 bases and J shed 6 bases, with 23 bases lying between them. Here the CDR3 DNA reads TGTGCCAGCAGCCTCGACCCGCTGACCCCCCTAATCAATGAGCAGTTCTTC. Its protein is CASSLDPLTPLINEQFF.

This chain links TRBV6-5 with TRBJ2-2; 12 bases agree with TRBD2. Germline V gene sequence: CDR1 MNHEY, CDR2 SVGAGI. This CDR3 comprises 15 residues. V gave up 7 bases and J gave up 4 bases; unmatched junction bases: 4. The CDR3 nucleotides are TGTGCCAGCAATAAGGGACTAGCGGGCACCGGGGAGCTGTTTTTT. Protein: CASNKGLAGTGELFF.

V gene TRBV28 combines with J gene TRBJ1-5; D possibly corresponds to TRBD1 (5 bases). The CDR3 has 11 residues. Deletions cut 6 bases from V and 8 bases from J, with 8 bases between. Germline V gene lookup returns CDR1 MDHEN and CDR2 SYDVKM. The DNA for the CDR3 is TGTGCCAGCAGCAGGGAAAAGCCCCAGCATTTT. This gives the protein CASSREKPQHF.

This clone showed up just once. The chain links TRBV4-3 to TRBJ1-5; no firm D call. Trimming took off 0 bases at V and 7 bases at J, with 13 bases between the two ends. Germline V CDR1 and CDR2: LGHNA, YSLEER. The CDR3 sequence is 15 residues long. The CDR3 DNA reads as TGCGCCAGCAGCCAAGATCGACGGGAGGGACAGCCCCAGCATTTT. It encodes CASSQDRREGQPQHF.

CDR3 bases: TGTGCCAGCAGAACGGGTCGAGTTGTGGAGACCCAGTACTTC. It codes for CASRTGRVVETQYF. J is TRBJ2-5 and V is TRBV6-1, with D hard to call. The germline V gene has CDR1 MNHNS and CDR2 SASEGT. The CDR3 extends over 14 amino acids. The V gene lost 6 bases and the J gene lost 5 bases, with 16 bases spanning the gap.

This chain uses TRBV6-1 with TRBJ1-2; a possible D gene is TRBD1 (6 bases). CDR1 and CDR2 from the germline V gene are MNHNS and SASEGT. The CDR3 runs to 12 residues. The CDR3 nucleotides read TGTGTCGTAGCAAGGGGGAGCTATGGCTACACCTTC. Its protein product is CVVARGSYGYTF.

V gene TRBV7-3 combines with J gene TRBJ2-3, with TRBD2 identical over 11 bases. Germline assignment: CDR1 SGHTA and CDR2 FQGTGA. The CDR3 is made up of 19 amino acids. J gave up 0 bases and V 6 bases, and 14 bases lay outside the gene matches. The CDR3 DNA sequence: TGTGCCAGCAGACTAATCTGGACTAGCGGGCGACCTAGCACAGATACGCAGTATTTT. It specifies CASRLIWTSGRPSTDTQYF.

The rearrangement uses TRBV20-1 and TRBJ2-5, with D uncertain. V lost 2 bases to trimming and J lost 2 bases, with 0 bases between them. Germline CDR1 DFQATT, CDR2 SNEGSKA (reference sequence). This CDR3 has 10 residues. CDR3 region: CSARQETQYF. In DNA form, the CDR3 reads TGCAGTGCTAGACAAGAGACCCAGTACTTC.

This chain uses TRBV18 with TRBJ2-1; TRBD1 aligns across 8 bases. Unmatched junction bases numbered 6, after V lost 3 bases and J lost 8 bases. CDR3 length: 14 residues. The germline V gene has CDR1 KGHSH and CDR2 LQKENI. CDR3 region: CASSPRDRMDEQFF. The CDR3 bases are TGTGCCAGCTCACCCCGGGACAGGATGGATGAGCAGTTCTTC.

The rearrangement uses TRBV5-6 and TRBJ1-5, with D maybe TRBD1 (5 bases). Per the germline V gene, CDR1 is SGHDT and CDR2 is YYEEEE. Trimming stripped 3 bases from V and 3 bases from J, with 10 bases between. The CDR3 runs to 14 residues. The CDR3 nucleotides are TGTGCCAGCAGCTACGGACACTTCAATCAGCCCCAGCATTTT. This encodes CASSYGHFNQPQHF.

The genes are TRBV30 and TRBJ2-4; tentatively, D is TRBD1 or TRBD2 (7 bases each). Germline CDR1 is GTSNPN and CDR2 is SVGIG (reference sequence). This CDR3 spans 18 amino acids. Trimming removed 3 bases from V and 0 bases from J, with 21 bases in between. CDR3 in amino acids: CAWRRLGGGQLAKNIQYF. As DNA, the CDR3 is TGTGCCTGGAGACGTCTGGGAGGGGGCCAACTAGCCAAAAACATTCAGTACTTC.

The genes are TRBV5-1 and TRBJ1-2; TRBD1 agrees at 7 bases. This CDR3 region has 16 residues. The germline V gene encodes CDR1 SGHRS and CDR2 YFSETQ. Germline trimming cut 2 bases from V and 1 base from J; bases unmatched to any gene: 8. The CDR3 nucleotides are TGCGCCAGCAGCTTCGGCAGGGGGGTACGTAACTATGGCTACACCTTC. Translation: CASSFGRGVRNYGYTF.

For this clone: The same CDR3 is also encoded by other DNA sequences in this sample. This chain uses TRBV18 with TRBJ2-3; D ambiguous. This CDR3 has 12 residues. Between the trimmed V and J ends, which lost 3 bases and 0 bases, there was a span of 1 base. Germline V CDR1 and CDR2: KGHSH, LQKENI. The CDR3 region has the DNA TGTGCCAGCTCACCGAGCACAGATACGCAGTATTTT. Amino acids: CASSPSTDTQYF.

V is TRBV7-3 and J is TRBJ2-7; D might be TRBD2 (5 bases). Per the germline V gene, CDR1 is SGHTA and CDR2 is FQGTGA. CDR3 length: 15 residues. V dropped 1 base and J dropped 5 bases, with 15 bases sitting between them. CDR3: CASSLRGSAIHEQYF. The CDR3 DNA reads TGTGCCAGCAGCTTAAGGGGTAGCGCGATCCACGAGCAGTACTTC.

The chain has TRBV7-8 and TRBJ2-5; D is perhaps TRBD1 (6 bases). The DNA end is more similar to TRBJ2-7, so the J call may be wrong. The CDR3 has 15 residues. Germline CDR1 reads SGHVS; CDR2 reads FQNEAQ. CDR3 nucleotides: TGTGCCAGCAGCCTCGGACAGCACAGCTCCTACGAGCAGTACTTC. Translating it yields CASSLGQHSSYEQYF.